This T cell receptor (beta chain) was captured in a study of blood T cell repertoires in COVID-19. The CDR3 is 14 residues long. With 4 bases clipped from V and 2 bases from J, the junction kept 4 bases outside the gene matches. The V gene's germline CDR1 is SGHRS and CDR2 YFSETQ. Per the authors' pipeline: From reference gene primer amplification, estimates of nucleated cell counts were derived. Libraries were prepared by immunoSEQ multiplex PCR; TCRdb keeps only in-frame clonotypes and omits some of them. The V and J calls and the clone size are those of that table, but D and trimming were determined from the DNA. The table shows about 170,000 clones, with about three quarters occurring only once.

What was sequenced was peripheral blood. This chain links TRBV5-1 with TRBJ2-5, with 8 nucleotides matching TRBD1. This clonotype originated in a man aged 55 to 70 with acute or convalescent COVID-19. The CDR3: CASSPGDRQETQYF. Written as DNA, the CDR3 is TGCGCCAGCAGCCCCGGGGACAGGCAAGAGACCCAGTACTTC. The full variable domain, its missing parts supplied by reference TRBV5-1 and TRBJ2-5, is KAGVTQTPRYLIKTRGQQVTLSCSPISGHRSVSWYQQTPGQGLQFLFEYFSETQRNKGNFPGRFSGRQFSNSRSEMNVSTLELGDSALYLCASSPGDRQETQYFGPGTRLLVL.